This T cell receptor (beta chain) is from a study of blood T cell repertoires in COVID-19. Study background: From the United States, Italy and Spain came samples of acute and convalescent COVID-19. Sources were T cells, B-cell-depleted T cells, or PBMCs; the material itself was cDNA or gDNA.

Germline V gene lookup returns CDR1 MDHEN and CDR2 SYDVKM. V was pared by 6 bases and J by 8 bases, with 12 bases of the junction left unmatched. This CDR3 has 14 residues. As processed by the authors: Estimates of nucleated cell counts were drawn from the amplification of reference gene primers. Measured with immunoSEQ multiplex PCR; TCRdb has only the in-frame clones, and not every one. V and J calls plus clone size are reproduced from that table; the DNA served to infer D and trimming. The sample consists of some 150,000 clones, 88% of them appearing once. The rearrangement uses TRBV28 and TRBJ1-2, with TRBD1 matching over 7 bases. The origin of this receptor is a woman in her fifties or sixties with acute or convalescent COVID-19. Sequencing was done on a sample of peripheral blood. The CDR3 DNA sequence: TGTGCCAGCAGCAAAAACCCGACAGGGCGGGGCTACACCTTC. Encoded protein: CASSKNPTGRGYTF.